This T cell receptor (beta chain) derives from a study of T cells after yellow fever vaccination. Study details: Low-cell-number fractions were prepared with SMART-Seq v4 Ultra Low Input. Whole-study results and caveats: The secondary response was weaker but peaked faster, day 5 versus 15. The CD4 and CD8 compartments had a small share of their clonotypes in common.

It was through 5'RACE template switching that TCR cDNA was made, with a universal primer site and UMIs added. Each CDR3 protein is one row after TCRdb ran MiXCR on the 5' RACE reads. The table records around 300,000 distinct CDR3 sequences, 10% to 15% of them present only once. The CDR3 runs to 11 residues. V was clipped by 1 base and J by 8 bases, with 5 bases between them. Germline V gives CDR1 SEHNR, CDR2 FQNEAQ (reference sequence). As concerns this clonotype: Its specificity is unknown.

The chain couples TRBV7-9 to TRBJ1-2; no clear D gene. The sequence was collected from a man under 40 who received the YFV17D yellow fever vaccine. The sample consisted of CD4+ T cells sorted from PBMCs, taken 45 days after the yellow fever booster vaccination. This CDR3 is CASSLDGGYTF. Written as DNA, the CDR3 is TGTGCCAGCAGCTTAGATGGGGGCTACACCTTC.